Reported below is one T cell receptor (beta chain). The authors' processing: Amplification from reference gene primers served as the basis for estimated nucleated cell counts. The repertoire was sequenced with immunoSEQ multiplex PCR; TCRdb's copy has only in-frame clones and lacks some. V, J and clone size are those of that table, while D and trimming were read from the DNA. The data hold approximately 290,000 clones, with under 85% observed a single time. The sample originates from a study of blood T cell repertoires in COVID-19. Study-level information: Acute and convalescent COVID-19 samples came from the United States, Italy and Spain. In each case, the material was cDNA or gDNA derived from T cells, B-cell-depleted T cells, or PBMCs.

It was during active infection that Seattle patients were enrolled and then longitudinally followed. V lost 7 bases, J lost 3 bases, and 5 bases stayed unmatched. Germline V gives CDR1 SEHNR, CDR2 FQNEAQ (reference sequence). The CDR3 spans 14 residues. V is TRBV7-9 and J is TRBJ1-4, with TRBD1 matching over 7 bases. Sequencing was carried out using peripheral blood. The sequence was obtained from a human donor with COVID-19, enrolled during active disease. The donor label of this sample is uncertain. CDR3 nucleotide sequence: TGTGCCAGCACCCCGACAGGGTCTAATGAAAAACTGTTTTTT. The encoded protein is CASTPTGSNEKLFF. The complete variable domain, with remaining parts taken from reference TRBV7-9 and TRBJ1-4, reads DTGVSQNPRHKITKRGQNVTFRCDPISEHNRLYWYRQTLGQGPEFLTYFQNEAQLEKSRLLSDRFSAERPKGSFSTLEIQRTEQGDSAMYLCASTPTGSNEKLFFGSGTQLSVL.